This T cell receptor (beta chain) appears in the sequencing data of a study of vaccination effects on CD4 cells after COVID-19. About the research overall: It was a median of 72 days after the second dose that post-vaccine samples were obtained.

Antigen-specific CD4+ T cells were expanded with viral peptide pools in the ViraFEST assay before sequencing. The authors isolated CD4+ T cells after 9 to 10 days of culture. Vaccine administered to participants consisted of two doses of either BNT162b2 or mRNA-1273. Half of the medium was exchanged for IL-2 medium on both days 3 and 7. Here immunoSEQ multiplex PCR was the method, and the copy in TCRdb shows in-frame clones only, minus some. This table holds more than 25,000 clones, approximately 70% found once. Of note for this clone: The target antigen is unknown.

Between the trimmed V and J ends, which lost 6 bases and 8 bases, there was a span of 8 bases. This CDR3 is built from 11 residues. Germline CDR1 and CDR2: WNHNN and SYGVQD (reference sequence). V and J are TRBV10-1 and TRBJ2-1; no definite D call. Sample: CD4+ T cells from PBMCs cultured with HCoV-229E spike peptides, taken after COVID-19 vaccination. The clonotype originates from a human donor who received a COVID-19 vaccine. The CDR3: CASSPGYEQFF. The CDR3 DNA sequence: TGCGCCAGCAGCCCCGGGTATGAGCAGTTCTTC.